The 32 T cell receptor beta chains below were found in one sample sequenced in a study of radiation and T cells in renal cell carcinoma (dated by TCRdb to the early 2020s). The method was the immunoSEQ multiplex PCR assay. TCRdb holds this immuneACCESS table with in-frame rearrangements only. Some clones are missing; in checked studies, unresolved V genes explain under half, and the rest has no known cause. The sample records some 46,000 clones, roughly 80% of which are singletons. The top ten clones comprise about 26% of the sample. Taken with the paper, the label for time point translates to: blood 4 weeks post-SBRT, at nephrectomy. In light of the paper, this sample's treatment or condition label describes: 15 Gy SBRT to primary tumor, nephrectomy 4 weeks later. This specimen consisted of blood, obtained from a patient whose treatment included radiotherapy and nephrectomy. These receptors were taken from a woman between 65 and 79 years old with renal cell carcinoma.

The chain uses TRBV13 and TRBJ2-6; D unresolved. Germline-derived CDR1 and CDR2 are PRHDT and FYEKMQ (reference sequence). This CDR3 is 17 amino acids long. The germline V and J ends were trimmed by 1 base and 0 bases, with 10 bases remaining between them. The chain's CDR3 is CASSLVHPDSGANVLTF. CDR3 DNA sequence: TGTGCCAGCAGCTTAGTGCACCCCGACTCTGGGGCCAACGTCCTGACTTTC. The variable domain in full, completed from reference TRBV13 and TRBJ2-6, reads AAGVIQSPRHLIKEKRETATLKCYPIPRHDTVYWYQQGPGQDPQFLISFYEKMQSDKGSIPDRFSAQQFSDYHSELNMSSLELGDSALYFCASSLVHPDSGANVLTFGAGSRLTVL.

The gene calls are TRBV27 and TRBJ1-2; D is possibly TRBD1 (5 bases). CDR1 and CDR2 from the germline V gene are MNHEY and SMNVEV (reference sequence). The CDR3 is 14 residues long. V was clipped by 1 base and J by 4 bases, with 10 bases between them. The CDR3 sequence is CASSLFQGGYGYTF. As DNA, the CDR3 is TGTGCCAGCAGTTTATTCCAGGGAGGCTATGGCTACACCTTC.

The V call is TRBV12-5, the J call TRBJ2-5; D is perhaps TRBD1 (6 bases). The CDR3 extends over 13 amino acids. CDR1 LGHNT and CDR2 FRNRAP come from the germline V gene. V was shortened by 0 bases and J by 9 bases, with 11 bases between the two germline ends. The CDR3, as DNA: TGTGCTAGTGGTTTGGTACTTAGGGGGTCCCAGTACTTC. It translates to CASGLVLRGSQYF.

The rearrangement links TRBV6-4 to TRBJ2-3; D gene unclear. There are 16 residues in the CDR3. In germline, CDR1 is MRHNA, CDR2 SNTAGT. The V end lost 0 bases, the J end lost 6 bases, and 16 bases lay between the germline ends. The CDR3 loop reads CASSDSVLGSTDTQYF. The CDR3 nucleotides read TGTGCCAGCAGTGACTCAGTGTTAGGCTCAACGGATACGCAGTATTTT.

The chain recombines TRBV18 with TRBJ2-7; D possibly corresponds to TRBD2 (7 bases). Germline V gene data show CDR1 as KGHSH and CDR2 as LQKENI. The V and J ends lost 3 bases and 0 bases respectively, with 12 bases between them. This CDR3 comprises 15 residues. This CDR3 is CASSPEGGPSYEQYF. DNA of the CDR3: TGTGCCAGCTCACCGGAGGGGGGGCCCTCCTACGAGCAGTACTTC.

The genes are TRBV10-3 and TRBJ2-5; D not resolved. V was shortened by 10 bases and J by 0 bases, with 18 bases between the two germline ends. The germline CDR1 and CDR2 sequences are ENHRY and SYGVKD. The CDR3 is made up of 15 amino acids. The CDR3 DNA is TGTGCCACCATGCCCACGGCTACGTACCAAGAGACCCAGTACTTC. Translated: CATMPTATYQETQYF.

This chain joins TRBV20-1 and TRBJ2-3, with 7 bases matching TRBD2. This CDR3 is built from 11 residues. V dropped 6 bases and J dropped 11; count of bases not matched to a gene: 8. CDR1 is DFQATT and CDR2 is SNEGSKA in the germline V gene (reference sequence). CDR3 nucleotide sequence: TGCAGTGCAAACTGGGGGGGAGGGCAGTATTTT. It codes for CSANWGGGQYF.

This chain joins TRBV18 and TRBJ2-7; 10 bases line up with TRBD2. The CDR3 is 16 amino acids. The germline CDR1 and CDR2 sequences are KGHSH and LQKENI. Unmatched junction bases numbered 3, after V lost 0 bases and J lost 1 base. The CDR3 coding sequence is TGTGCCAGCTCACCACCCGAACTAGCGGGATCCTACGAGCAGTACTTC. It is translated as CASSPPELAGSYEQYF.

The genes are TRBV19 and TRBJ2-7; 9 nucleotides agree with TRBD1. The CDR3 sequence is 15 residues long. CDR1 and CDR2 from the germline V gene are LNHDA and SQIVND (reference sequence). J gave up 0 bases and V 5 bases, and 5 bases lay outside the gene matches. The CDR3, as DNA: TGTGCCAGTAGTTCAGGGACAGGGATCTCCTACGAGCAGTACTTC. This translates into CASSSGTGISYEQYF.

In its sample, this clone was seen a few times. The chain employs TRBV5-1 and TRBJ2-7; 8 positions match TRBD1. In germline, CDR1 is SGHRS, CDR2 YFSETQ. The CDR3 loop spans 15 amino acids. J gave up 2 bases and V 4 bases, and 8 bases lay outside the gene matches. CDR3 sequence: CASSPSGTGAYEQYF. The CDR3 coding sequence is TGCGCCAGCAGCCCATCCGGGACAGGAGCCTACGAGCAGTACTTC.

The rearrangement joins TRBV5-1 to TRBJ2-2; TRBD1 agrees at 9 bases. The V and J ends lost 8 bases and 6 bases, in that order; junction bases with no gene match: 8. CDR3 length equals 14 residues. Germline V gene lookup returns CDR1 SGHRS and CDR2 YFSETQ. CDR3 DNA: TGCGCCAGTACGGACAGGGGAGGCGCCGGGGAGCTGTTTTTT. The encoded protein is CASTDRGGAGELFF.

This chain connects TRBV6-5 to TRBJ1-2, with a possible D match to TRBD1 (6 bases). Trimming removed 0 bases from V and 4 bases from J, with 12 bases in between. The germline V gene has CDR1 MNHEY and CDR2 SVGAGI. The CDR3 runs 15 residues. The CDR3 is CASSYSGASIYGYTF. The DNA for the CDR3 is TGTGCCAGCAGTTACTCGGGGGCCAGCATCTATGGCTACACCTTC.

This clone is judged hyperexpanded. The genes are TRBV6-5 and TRBJ1-2, with TRBD1 matching over 8 bases. The V gene's germline CDR1 is MNHEY and CDR2 SVGAGI. Trimming removed 5 bases from V and 5 bases from J; junction bases left unmatched: 10. This CDR3 region has 15 residues. The CDR3 is CASSKKTGASYGYTF. CDR3 sequence (DNA): TGTGCCAGCAGTAAAAAGACAGGGGCCAGTTATGGCTACACCTTC.

The chain is built from TRBV7-2 and TRBJ2-1; 15 nucleotides align to TRBD2. The junction had 15 bases not matched to a gene; V was cut back by 5 bases and J by 7 bases. The germline V gene encodes CDR1 SGHTA and CDR2 FQGNSA. The CDR3 extends over 19 amino acids. CDR3 DNA: TGTGCCAGCAGCCCAGGTCGAGGACTAGCGGGAGGGCCACGTAATGAGCAGTTCTTC. It translates to CASSPGRGLAGGPRNEQFF.

J is TRBJ2-5 and V is TRBV11-2; no definite D call. The CDR3 length is 14 residues. Trimming shortened V by 5 bases and J by 5 bases, and 15 bases separated the two germline ends. CDR1 is SGHAT, CDR2 FQNNGV, per germline. The CDR3 DNA is TGTGCCAGCAGCCCCCAAACCCTGGGGGAGACCCAGTACTTC. This encodes CASSPQTLGETQYF.

The chain joins TRBV30 to TRBJ2-5; D tentatively fits TRBD1 or TRBD2 (5 bases each). The DNA matches TRBJ2-7 better at its end, which makes the J call doubtful. Germline values: CDR1 GTSNPN, CDR2 SVGIG (reference sequence). This CDR3 contains 13 residues. DNA for the CDR3: TGTGCCTGGACCCCGGGACGGGCCTACGAGCAGTACTTC. Translation gives CAWTPGRAYEQYF.

The CDR3 nucleotides read TGTGCCTGGAGTCCCTTTTGGCGGGGGGACAATGAGCAGTTCTTC. It encodes CAWSPFWRGDNEQFF. The rearrangement joins TRBV30 to TRBJ2-1, with TRBD2 matching over 8 bases. The V segment lost 2 bases and the J segment 5 bases; nucleotides outside the gene matches: 8. The CDR3 runs to 15 residues. Looked up from germline, CDR1 is GTSNPN and CDR2 is SVGIG (reference sequence).

This clone appeared a single time. J is TRBJ1-1 and V is TRBV25-1; tentatively, D is TRBD1 (5 bases). The CDR3 runs 16 residues. Trimming removed 5 bases from V and 0 bases from J, with 16 bases in between. Germline values: CDR1 MGHDK, CDR2 SYGVNS. The CDR3 reads CASSPIQEPVNTEAFF. In DNA, the CDR3 is TGTGCCAGCAGTCCAATACAGGAACCGGTGAACACTGAAGCTTTCTTT.

This rearrangement joins TRBV10-3 to TRBJ2-7; D possibly corresponds to TRBD2 (6 bases). Trimming removed 10 bases at V and 2 bases at J, with 15 bases between. The germline V gene encodes CDR1 ENHRY and CDR2 SYGVKD. The CDR3 sequence is 13 residues long. The CDR3 reads CATRESSAYEQYF. DNA for the CDR3: TGTGCCACTCGGGAGTCTAGCGCCTACGAGCAGTACTTC.

This clone was seen more than once but under ten times. The V gene is TRBV27, the J gene TRBJ2-2, with 10 bases lining up with TRBD1. With 10 bases clipped from V and 6 bases from J, the junction kept 8 bases outside the gene matches. The CDR3 sequence is 14 residues long. The germline V gene has CDR1 MNHEY and CDR2 SMNVEV (reference sequence). The CDR3 DNA follows: TGTGCCACCTGGGACAGGGGTCGGTCCGGGGAGCTGTTTTTT. This translates into CATWDRGRSGELFF.

Points on this clone: At one end the junction does not follow the germline gene, possibly because of a read error. The V and J genes are TRBV4-2 and TRBJ1-2; D not resolved. The CDR3 runs to 13 residues. From germline, CDR1 is LGHNA and CDR2 YNFKEQ. CDR3 residues: CASTQAGAYGYTF. The CDR3, as DNA: TGTGCCAGCACCCAAGCAGGCGCCTATGGCTACACCTTC.

This rearrangement joins TRBV27 to TRBJ2-1, with 8 bases that match TRBD2. Germline V gives CDR1 MNHEY, CDR2 SMNVEV (reference sequence). V trimming: 5 bases; J trimming: 6 bases; junction bases outside the gene matches: 12. The CDR3 runs to 16 residues. CDR3 bases: TGTGCCAGCAGTCCCCGGGGGGGCGGGGGGCCCAATGAGCAGTTCTTC. Translation gives CASSPRGGGGPNEQFF.

The J gene is TRBJ1-1, the V gene TRBV23-1, with 8 bases identical to TRBD1. Being an ORF, TRBV23-1 has a function that is uncertain. After removal of 5 bases from V and 12 bases from J, the junction contained 14 bases not matched to a gene. The CDR3 is made up of 14 amino acids. CDR3 in amino acids: CASSGDRCYSLPFF. In nucleotides, the CDR3 is TGCGCCAGCAGTGGGGACAGGTGCTATTCGCTACCTTTCTTT.

J is TRBJ1-5 and V is TRBV6-5, with D uncertain. Trimming took 5 bases from V and 0 from J, leaving 11 bases between them. CDR3 length: 15 residues. Germline CDR1 reads MNHEY; CDR2 reads SVGAGI. In DNA form, the CDR3 reads TGTGCCAGCAGTGGCGGACGGGGTAGCAATCAGCCCCAGCATTTT. Translated, it gives CASSGGRGSNQPQHF.

The chain is built from TRBV9 and TRBJ2-3, with TRBD2 identical over 9 bases. The CDR3 has 16 amino acids. V was clipped by 4 bases and J by 6 bases; unmatched bases: 12. The germline V gene encodes CDR1 SGDLS and CDR2 YYNGEE. The CDR3 region is CASSPYGGGAGDTQYF. CDR3 DNA: TGTGCCAGCAGCCCCTATGGCGGGGGGGCAGGGGATACGCAGTATTTT.

This clone has only a few counts. The chain joins TRBV4-3 to TRBJ2-7, with D perhaps matching TRBD2 (7 bases). V lost 4 bases and J lost 6, with 19 bases in between. CDR3 length: 15 residues. CDR1 LGHNA and CDR2 YSLEER come from the germline V gene. DNA of the CDR3: TGCGCCAGCAGCCTTTTGAGGGAGGGGGTAGGCGAGCAGTACTTC. This gives the protein CASSLLREGVGEQYF.

V and J are TRBV14 and TRBJ2-7; D is undetermined. The CDR3 has 13 amino acids. The germline CDR1 and CDR2 sequences are SGHDN and FVKESK. V lost 4 bases, J lost 6 bases, and 13 bases lay in between. Written as DNA, the CDR3 is TGTGCCAGCAGCCTCTCCAATTGGGGCGAGCAGTACTTC. Translation gives CASSLSNWGEQYF.

This clone was recorded only once. The rearrangement joins TRBV29-1 to TRBJ2-1, with 7 bases that match TRBD1. The CDR3 covers 11 residues. CDR1 and CDR2 (germline): SQVTM, ANQGSEA. The CDR3 nucleotides are TGCAGTGCCGGACAGGACAATGAGCAGTTCTTC. Translating it yields CSAGQDNEQFF.

The V and J genes are TRBV6-5 and TRBJ1-2, with D possibly matching TRBD1 (6 bases). CDR1 MNHEY and CDR2 SVGAGI come from the germline V gene. The CDR3 is 14 amino acids. V shed 0 bases and J shed 6 bases, with 11 bases lying between them. CDR3: CASSYSLTGNGYTF. CDR3 DNA sequence: TGTGCCAGCAGTTACTCCCTAACAGGGAATGGCTACACCTTC.

This chain links TRBV19 with TRBJ2-4; 8 bases are a match to TRBD1. The CDR3 consists of 15 residues. V lost 3 bases, J lost 7 bases, and 8 bases stayed unmatched. CDR1 is LNHDA, CDR2 SQIVND, per germline (reference sequence). The CDR3 sequence is CASSMEQGVNNIQYF. The CDR3 DNA reads TGTGCCAGTAGTATGGAACAGGGGGTTAACAACATTCAGTACTTC.

V is TRBV10-3 and J is TRBJ2-3; D is unclear. Trimming left V 4 bases short and J 1 base short, with 9 bases between. This CDR3 is built from 14 residues. CDR1 and CDR2 (germline): ENHRY, SYGVKD. For the CDR3, the DNA is TGTGCCATCAGTGGCCGCCAAGGCACAGATACGCAGTATTTT. Amino acid sequence: CAISGRQGTDTQYF.

This clone has more than one count but fewer than ten. The chain carries TRBV7-9 and TRBJ1-4; 9 nucleotides align to TRBD1. The CDR3 has 16 amino acids. V shed 4 bases and J 3 bases; nucleotides not matched to a gene: 6. CDR1 is SEHNR and CDR2 is FQNEAQ in the germline V gene (reference sequence). Written as DNA, the CDR3 is TGTGCCAGCAGCTGGACAGGGGTGGAATCTAATGAAAAACTGTTTTTT. Encoded protein: CASSWTGVESNEKLFF.